Here is one TCR beta chain with its context. Profiling relied on immunoSEQ multiplex PCR, and the TCRdb table lists in-frame clones only, not all of them. The sample shows roughly 230,000 clones, 80% to 95% of them seen only once. The CDR3 loop spans 13 amino acids. Germline CDR1 reads LGHDT; CDR2 reads YNNKEL (reference sequence). Between the trimmed V and J ends, which lost 5 bases and 15 bases, there was a span of 20 bases. These data originate in a study of blood T cell repertoires in COVID-19. About the study: Acute and convalescent COVID-19 specimens originated in the United States, Italy and Spain. Sample material is recorded as cDNA or gDNA derived from T cells, B-cell-depleted T cells, or PBMCs.

The clonotype originates from a young man with COVID-19, enrolled during active disease. The sample was peripheral blood. The genes are TRBV3-1 (or the pseudogene TRBV3-2) and TRBJ2-1; D remains ambiguous. The CDR3: CASSLGGVDPSFF. The CDR3 nucleotides read TGTGCCAGCAGCTTAGGTGGAGTCGACCCTTCGTTCTTC.